These 30 T cell receptor beta chains were sequenced from one sample in a study of blood T cell repertoires in COVID-19. Here immunoSEQ multiplex PCR was the method, and the copy in TCRdb shows in-frame clones only, minus some. The sample gives about 220,000 clones, 82% of which show up once; 3% to 4% is in the top ten. Sequenced sample: PBMCs or T cells enriched from blood (not recorded which). The receptors here all came from a woman aged 55-75 years who had recovered from COVID-19.

This rearrangement joins TRBV7-2 to TRBJ1-1; the D gene is possibly TRBD1 (6 bases). This CDR3 is 14 amino acids long. Looked up from germline, CDR1 is SGHTA and CDR2 is FQGNSA. The ends were cut back, 5 bases at V and 1 base at J, with 11 bases in the middle. As DNA, the CDR3 is TGTGCCAGCAGCGCGCAGACAGGGAACACTGAAGCTTTCTTT. Its protein product is CASSAQTGNTEAFF.

A few counts support this clone. The chain uses TRBV19 and TRBJ2-1, with no clear D. The CDR3 totals 11 residues. Trimming left V 6 bases short and J 5 bases short, with 5 bases between. Looked up from germline, CDR1 is LNHDA and CDR2 is SQIVND (reference sequence). In DNA form, the CDR3 reads TGTGCCAGTAGACGGGACAATGAGCAGTTCTTC. This gives the protein CASRRDNEQFF.

CDR3 nucleotides: TGTGCCAGCAGCTTACACAGGGGGACTGAAGCTTTCTTT. Translation: CASSLHRGTEAFF. The chain joins TRBV7-2 to TRBJ1-1; 8 bases map to TRBD1. V trimming: 2 bases; J trimming: 5 bases; junction bases outside the gene matches: 1. CDR1 is SGHTA, CDR2 FQGNSA, per germline. CDR3 length: 13 amino acids. The entire variable domain, with the rest obtained from reference TRBV7-2 and TRBJ1-1, is as follows: GAGVSQSPSNKVTEKGKDVELRCDPISGHTALYWYRQSLGQGLEFLIYFQGNSAPDKSGLPSDRFSAERTGGSVSTLTIQRTQQEDSAVYLCASSLHRGTEAFFGQGTRLTVV.

This chain connects TRBV4-2 to TRBJ1-6; 8 nucleotides agree with TRBD1. V shed 0 bases and J 6 bases; nucleotides not matched to a gene: 7. Germline V lookup: CDR1 LGHNA, CDR2 YNFKEQ. The CDR3 is 17 amino acids. The CDR3 DNA is TGTGCCAGCAGCCAAGAAACAGGGGGATCACCTAATTCACCCCTCCACTTT. Protein product: CASSQETGGSPNSPLHF.

The rearrangement links TRBV6-5 to TRBJ2-7; possibly TRBD2 for D (5 bases). Germline V gene data show CDR1 as MNHEY and CDR2 as SVGAGI. Trimming took off 11 bases at V and 7 bases at J, with 18 bases between the two ends. This CDR3 has 12 residues. CDR3 region: CAGSGLWNEQYF. Here the CDR3 DNA reads TGTGCCGGCTCAGGACTCTGGAATGAGCAGTACTTC.

In its sample, this clone was seen a few times. This chain joins TRBV2 and TRBJ1-2, with D perhaps matching TRBD1 (6 bases). The CDR3 runs 13 residues. Germline values: CDR1 SNHLY, CDR2 FYNNEI. V was pared by 7 bases and J by 6 bases, with 15 bases between. The CDR3 here is CASKTTGTHGYTF. The CDR3 DNA reads TGTGCCAGCAAAACCACCGGGACACATGGCTACACCTTC. Together with reference TRBV2 and TRBJ1-2, the CDR3 gives the full variable domain: EPEVTQTPSHQVTQMGQEVILRCVPISNHLYFYWYRQILGQKVEFLVSFYNNEISEKSEIFDDQFSVERPDGSNFTLKIRSTKLEDSAMYFCASKTTGTHGYTFGSGTRLTVV.

The table lists this clone with a few counts. The chain recombines TRBV6-2 or TRBV6-3 with TRBJ1-4; 10 bases fit TRBD1. V lost 2 bases, J lost 6 bases, and 3 bases stayed unmatched. Germline CDR1 and CDR2: MNHEY and SVGEGT. CDR3 size: 15 residues. For the CDR3, the DNA is TGTGCCAGCAGTTACCCCGACAGGGGGCATGAAAAACTGTTTTTT. Translating it yields CASSYPDRGHEKLFF.

This chain joins TRBV7-2 and TRBJ2-1; tentative D call: TRBD2 (7 bases). In germline, CDR1 is SGHTA, CDR2 FQGNSA. The CDR3 sequence is 16 residues long. V lost 2 bases to trimming and J lost 6 bases, with 17 bases between them. The CDR3 coding sequence is TGTGCCAGCAGCTTAAATTATCGGGGGGCTGGCAATGAGCAGTTCTTC. The encoded protein is CASSLNYRGAGNEQFF.

V gene TRBV5-6 combines with J gene TRBJ2-7; D not resolved. The CDR3 contains 14 residues. Germline-derived CDR1 and CDR2 are SGHDT and YYEEEE. V lost 2 bases to trimming and J lost 4 bases, with 13 bases between them. The CDR3 sequence is CASSFLGDRYEQYF. The CDR3 nucleotides read TGTGCCAGCAGCTTTTTAGGAGATAGATACGAGCAGTACTTC. The complete variable domain, with remaining parts taken from reference TRBV5-6 and TRBJ2-7, reads DAGVTQSPTHLIKTRGQQVTLRCSPKSGHDTVSWYQQALGQGPQFIFQYYEEEERQRGNFPDRFSGHQFPNYSSELNVNALLLGDSALYLCASSFLGDRYEQYFGPGTRLTVT.

The chain combines TRBV6-5 with TRBJ1-5, with TRBD1 as a possible D gene (6 bases). Trimming removed 5 bases from V and 4 bases from J, with 15 bases in between. The CDR3 runs to 15 residues. CDR1 and CDR2 from the germline V gene are MNHEY and SVGAGI. CDR3 sequence reads: CASSTQGLGNQPQHF. CDR3 DNA sequence: TGTGCCAGCAGTACCCAGGGGTTAGGAAATCAGCCCCAGCATTTT.

J is TRBJ2-1 and V is TRBV5-1; 7 bases align to TRBD2. The CDR3 consists of 15 residues. The germline gives CDR1 SGHRS, CDR2 YFSETQ. The V segment lost 5 bases and the J segment 2 bases; nucleotides outside the gene matches: 7. The CDR3 nucleotides are TGCGCCAGCAGTTCCCAGCGGGGCACCTACAATGAGCAGTTCTTC. Protein: CASSSQRGTYNEQFF.

This clone is a singleton in its sample. This chain joins TRBV10-3 and TRBJ1-1; no clear D. The V end was cut by 7 bases, the J end by 1 base, with 10 bases between. In germline, CDR1 is ENHRY, CDR2 SYGVKD. This CDR3 region has 13 residues. CDR3 region: CAIMEGWNTEAFF. The CDR3 nucleotides are TGTGCCATCATGGAGGGCTGGAACACTGAAGCTTTCTTT.

The J gene is TRBJ2-7, the V gene TRBV9, with TRBD1 matching 9 bases. V shed 5 bases and J 0 bases; nucleotides not matched to a gene: 6. This CDR3 is built from 15 residues. Germline V gene sequence: CDR1 SGDLS, CDR2 YYNGEE. This chain's CDR3 is CASSRQGGGSYEQYF. CDR3 sequence (DNA): TGTGCCAGCAGTCGACAGGGGGGTGGCTCCTACGAGCAGTACTTC. The full variable domain, rest sourced from reference TRBV9 and TRBJ2-7, is DSGVTQTPKHLITATGQRVTLRCSPRSGDLSVYWYQQSLDQGLQFLIQYYNGEERAKGNILERFSAQQFPDLHSELNLSSLELGDSALYFCASSRQGGGSYEQYFGPGTRLTVT.

This chain uses TRBV5-1 with TRBJ1-1; the D is unclear. The germline V and J ends were trimmed by 0 bases and 5 bases, with 5 bases remaining between them. Germline lookup yields CDR1 SGHRS and CDR2 YFSETQ. This CDR3 has 12 amino acids. This CDR3 is CASSLGRTEAFF. The CDR3 nucleotides read TGCGCCAGCAGCTTGGGGAGGACTGAAGCTTTCTTT.

V usage is TRBV2 and J usage is TRBJ2-7, with TRBD1 matching 10 bases. The CDR3 is 15 amino acids. V was pared by 6 bases and J by 1 base, with 6 bases of the junction left unmatched. Germline V gene lookup returns CDR1 SNHLY and CDR2 FYNNEI. CDR3 amino acids: CASSGQGERSYEQYF. CDR3 DNA: TGTGCCAGCAGCGGACAGGGGGAACGTTCCTACGAGCAGTACTTC.

This chain uses TRBV30 with TRBJ2-6; D gene uncertain. The germline CDR1 and CDR2 sequences are GTSNPN and SVGIG (reference sequence). The CDR3 sequence is 14 residues long. V was trimmed by 2 bases and J by 2 bases, leaving 7 bases between them. The CDR3 region is CAWSPGTGANVLTF. CDR3 nucleotide sequence: TGTGCCTGGAGTCCGGGTACTGGGGCCAACGTCCTGACTTTC.

V and J are TRBV15 and TRBJ1-4, with D tentatively TRBD1 (5 bases). Trimming removed 3 bases from V and 7 bases from J, with 18 bases in between. The CDR3 is 16 amino acids. CDR1 is LNHNV and CDR2 is YYDKDF in the germline V gene (reference sequence). The CDR3 nucleotides are TGTGCCACCAGCAGGGTCAGGGTGCTGGTGGCTGAAAAACTGTTTTTT. This codes for CATSRVRVLVAEKLFF.

V is TRBV5-1 and J is TRBJ2-7; TRBD1 matches 9 bases. This CDR3 has 15 residues. The V gene's germline CDR1 is SGHRS and CDR2 YFSETQ. Germline trimming cut 1 base from V and 6 bases from J; bases unmatched to any gene: 8. The CDR3 here is CASSLPERQGGEQYF. The CDR3 DNA reads as TGCGCCAGCAGCTTGCCCGAACGACAGGGGGGCGAGCAGTACTTC.

The chain couples TRBV30 to TRBJ1-1; TRBD1 agrees at 9 bases. CDR3 size: 16 residues. Germline assignment: CDR1 GTSNPN and CDR2 SVGIG (reference sequence). V was pared by 1 base and J by 0 bases, with 6 bases of the junction left unmatched. This CDR3 is CAWSAPDRGLNTEAFF. In DNA form, the CDR3 reads TGTGCCTGGAGTGCCCCCGACAGGGGGTTGAACACTGAAGCTTTCTTT.

CDR3 DNA: TGTGCCAGCAGCTTAGCACAGAGGGGGACTGAAGCTTTCTTT. This translates into CASSLAQRGTEAFF. The rearrangement links TRBV7-2 to TRBJ1-1; maybe TRBD1 (6 bases). V lost 0 bases and J 5 bases, leaving 10 bases between the germline ends. Germline V CDR1 and CDR2: SGHTA, FQGNSA. CDR3 size: 14 residues.

The V gene is TRBV5-5, the J gene TRBJ1-1, with D unclear. The CDR3 has 14 residues. Germline assignment: CDR1 SGHKS and CDR2 YYEKEE (reference sequence). V was cut by 0 bases and J by 1 base, with 7 bases left in between. CDR3 bases: TGTGCCAGCAGCTTGGAAGGGAGGAACACTGAAGCTTTCTTT. Translation: CASSLEGRNTEAFF.

This clone was seen just once. This sequence joins TRBV4-3 and TRBJ1-2; D is ambiguous. This CDR3 contains 15 residues. V was shortened by 3 bases and J by 6 bases, with 17 bases between the two germline ends. Germline CDR1 LGHNA, CDR2 YSLEER. The CDR3 sequence is CASSQALWSSDGYTF. In DNA, the CDR3 is TGCGCCAGCAGCCAGGCCTTGTGGAGCTCAGATGGCTACACCTTC.

The rearrangement links TRBV4-2 to TRBJ1-3; possible D gene TRBD1, 6 bases. This CDR3 spans 14 amino acids. Germline CDR1 and CDR2: LGHNA and YNFKEQ. Trimming left V 3 bases short and J 2 bases short, with 8 bases between. CDR3 protein: CASSQGQTGNTIYF. CDR3 sequence (DNA): TGTGCCAGCAGCCAGGGACAAACTGGAAACACCATATATTTT.

The rearrangement links TRBV28 to TRBJ2-7; D may be TRBD1 (5 bases). CDR3 length: 15 amino acids. Germline V gives CDR1 MDHEN, CDR2 SYDVKM. Trimming cost V 5 bases and J 2 bases, with 16 bases left between them. The CDR3 spells CASSPRGRGPYEQYF. In DNA form, the CDR3 reads TGTGCCAGCAGTCCCCGCGGAAGGGGCCCCTACGAGCAGTACTTC.

The chain couples TRBV2 to TRBJ1-5, with 9 bases aligning to TRBD1. The germline V gene has CDR1 SNHLY and CDR2 FYNNEI. V lost 5 bases to trimming and J lost 4 bases; unmatched junction nucleotides: 6. The CDR3 contains 15 residues. DNA of the CDR3: TGTGCCAGCAGTCGTACCGGGACAGGGAATCAGCCCCAGCATTTT. Amino acid sequence: CASSRTGTGNQPQHF.

The chain recombines TRBV7-2 with TRBJ2-5, with TRBD2 as a possible D gene (6 bases). Trimming stripped 5 bases from V and 1 base from J, with 11 bases between. This CDR3 region has 14 residues. Germline CDR1 SGHTA, CDR2 FQGNSA. This chain's CDR3 is CASSNGGAQETQYF. The CDR3 region has the DNA TGTGCCAGCAGCAATGGCGGGGCCCAAGAGACCCAGTACTTC. The complete variable domain, with remaining parts taken from reference TRBV7-2 and TRBJ2-5, reads GAGVSQSPSNKVTEKGKDVELRCDPISGHTALYWYRQSLGQGLEFLIYFQGNSAPDKSGLPSDRFSAERTGGSVSTLTIQRTQQEDSAVYLCASSNGGAQETQYFGPGTRLLVL.

The V call is TRBV7-2, the J call TRBJ2-6; 8 positions agree with TRBD1. V lost 5 bases to trimming and J lost 2 bases; unmatched junction nucleotides: 5. Germline V gene data show CDR1 as SGHTA and CDR2 as FQGNSA. The CDR3 length is 16 residues. The CDR3 coding sequence is TGTGCCAGCAGCACCCCGACAGGGGCTGGGGCCAACGTCCTGACTTTC. Its protein product is CASSTPTGAGANVLTF.

The chain carries TRBV5-4 and TRBJ2-7; tentatively, D is TRBD1 (5 bases). V was cut by 7 bases and J by 2 bases, with 13 bases left in between. The CDR3 length is 13 residues. Germline V gene data show CDR1 as SGHNT and CDR2 as YYREEE (reference sequence). For the CDR3, the DNA is TGTGCCAGCGCTTCGGACACCGCCTACGAGCAGTACTTC. The encoded protein is CASASDTAYEQYF.

The chain uses TRBV9 and TRBJ1-4; D possibly corresponds to TRBD1 (6 bases). CDR1 is SGDLS and CDR2 is YYNGEE in the germline V gene. The CDR3 is 15 residues long. Trimming left V 4 bases short and J 4 bases short, with 14 bases between. This CDR3 reads CASSPPTGVNEKLFF. CDR3 nucleotides: TGTGCCAGCAGCCCACCGACAGGCGTTAATGAAAAACTGTTTTTT. Full variable domain (outside the CDR3, taken from reference TRBV9 and TRBJ1-4): DSGVTQTPKHLITATGQRVTLRCSPRSGDLSVYWYQQSLDQGLQFLIQYYNGEERAKGNILERFSAQQFPDLHSELNLSSLELGDSALYFCASSPPTGVNEKLFFGSGTQLSVL.

V and J are TRBV7-8 and TRBJ1-5, with 8 nucleotides matching TRBD1. CDR1 and CDR2 (germline): SGHVS, FQNEAQ. The CDR3 sequence is 18 residues long. J was trimmed by 0 bases and V by 3 bases; bases with no gene match: 10. The CDR3 reads CASSLLRTGQYSNQPQHF. CDR3 DNA: TGTGCCAGCAGCTTGTTACGGACAGGGCAATATAGCAATCAGCCCCAGCATTTT.